This TCR beta chain was sequenced in a study of blood T cell repertoires in COVID-19. The data were produced by immunoSEQ multiplex PCR, yet TCRdb's version contains in-frame clones alone and is incomplete. The sample lists some 220,000 clones; roughly nine tenths were seen once. The CDR3 loop spans 14 amino acids. Germline assignment: CDR1 SEHNR and CDR2 FQNEAQ (reference sequence). The V gene lost 5 bases and the J gene lost 0 bases, with 10 bases spanning the gap. Each participant's cohort was designated according to participant-reported clinical history. The sample was PBMCs or T cells enriched from blood (not recorded which). The V gene is TRBV7-9, the J gene TRBJ1-1; D is unresolved. The TCR was taken from a woman in her 50s in a cohort exposed to, infected with or recovered from COVID-19 (not recorded which). The CDR3 here is CASSPRRVNTEAFF. DNA for the CDR3: TGTGCCAGCAGCCCGCGCCGGGTGAACACTGAAGCTTTCTTT.